The 17 T cell receptor beta chains listed next were all sequenced from one sample in a study of T cell changes during pregnancy in multiple sclerosis. The method was immunoSEQ multiplex PCR; TCRdb's version includes in-frame clones alone and lacks a portion of them. The table has more than 25,000 clones, 92% seen once. The source was peripheral blood, collected in the first trimester of pregnancy. The source of these receptors is a female donor in good health, enrolled as a control in a pregnancy study.

J is TRBJ2-7 and V is TRBV29-1; D not resolved. Germline CDR1 and CDR2: SQVTM and ANQGSEA. Deletions cut 4 bases from V and 0 bases from J, with 7 bases between. There are 12 residues in the CDR3. This CDR3 reads CSVGAVSYEQYF. CDR3 nucleotides: TGCAGCGTTGGGGCAGTCTCCTACGAGCAGTACTTC.

The rearrangement links TRBV7-9 to TRBJ2-1; tentatively, D is TRBD1 (6 bases). V lost 6 bases, J lost 0 bases, and 12 bases lay in between. The CDR3 covers 15 residues. From germline, CDR1 is SEHNR and CDR2 FQNEAQ (reference sequence). The CDR3 coding sequence is TGTGCCAGCAGTCCAGGGGATTCCTCCTACAATGAGCAGTTCTTC. This codes for CASSPGDSSYNEQFF.

The chain is built from TRBV30 and TRBJ2-5; 9 positions agree with TRBD2. V lost 0 bases to trimming and J lost 5 bases; unmatched junction nucleotides: 10. CDR1 and CDR2 from the germline V gene are GTSNPN and SVGIG (reference sequence). The CDR3 runs to 16 residues. The DNA for the CDR3 is TGTGCCTGGAGTGTATTGCTGCCTAGCGGGATGGAGACCCAGTACTTC. Encoded protein: CAWSVLLPSGMETQYF.

The chain links TRBV10-1 to TRBJ1-1; unclear D gene. V lost 2 bases and J 1 base, leaving 17 bases between the germline ends. The CDR3 totals 17 residues. The germline CDR1 and CDR2 sequences are WNHNN and SYGVQD (reference sequence). This CDR3 is CASSEPKGRQANTEAFF. The CDR3 nucleotides read TGCGCCAGCAGTGAGCCGAAAGGCCGGCAGGCGAACACTGAAGCTTTCTTT.

The chain joins TRBV4-1 to TRBJ2-3; tentative D call: TRBD1 (6 bases). Trimming left V 4 bases short and J 0 bases short, with 11 bases between. The CDR3 totals 15 residues. Germline assignment: CDR1 MGHRA and CDR2 YSYEKL. CDR3 sequence reads: CASSPGVPSTDTQYF. The CDR3 DNA is TGCGCCAGCAGCCCAGGGGTACCTAGCACAGATACGCAGTATTTT.

V gene TRBV10-1 combines with J gene TRBJ1-3; possibly TRBD1 for D (6 bases). CDR1 WNHNN and CDR2 SYGVQD come from the germline V gene (reference sequence). V was cut by 7 bases and J by 0 bases, with 13 bases left in between. The CDR3 is made up of 15 amino acids. The DNA for the CDR3 is TGCGCCAGCAACCGGACAGAACACTCTGGAAACACCATATATTTT. Its protein is CASNRTEHSGNTIYF.

This chain links TRBV11-2 with TRBJ1-3, with D possibly being TRBD1 (5 bases). Germline CDR1 is SGHAT and CDR2 is FQNNGV. Trimming pared 2 bases from V and 0 bases from J, leaving 11 bases between. The CDR3 covers 16 residues. CDR3 residues: CASSLSDTNSGNTIYF. CDR3 nucleotides: TGTGCCAGCAGCTTATCGGACACCAACTCTGGAAACACCATATATTTT.

V gene TRBV18 combines with J gene TRBJ2-3; weak D call: TRBD2 (6 bases). V lost 3 bases and J 5 bases, leaving 15 bases between the germline ends. Germline values: CDR1 KGHSH, CDR2 LQKENI. The CDR3 spans 15 residues. The CDR3 region has the DNA TGTGCCAGCTCACCCTCCGCGGGGTTTGGAGATACGCAGTATTTT. It specifies CASSPSAGFGDTQYF.

V and J are TRBV30 and TRBJ1-6; D is undetermined. Trimming removed 1 base from V and 3 bases from J, with 13 bases in between. CDR1 is GTSNPN and CDR2 is SVGIG in the germline V gene (reference sequence). The CDR3 contains 16 residues. CDR3 residues: CAWSATSANYNSPLHF. CDR3 nucleotide sequence: TGTGCCTGGAGTGCGACTAGCGCTAACTATAATTCACCCCTCCACTTT.

The V and J genes are TRBV6-4 and TRBJ1-1, with 7 bases matching TRBD1. The CDR3 runs to 13 residues. Trimming cost V 6 bases and J 0 bases; bases outside gene matches: 1. Germline CDR1 MRHNA, CDR2 SNTAGT. Here the CDR3 reads CASRGQLNTEAFF. The CDR3 DNA reads TGTGCCAGCAGGGGACAGCTGAACACTGAAGCTTTCTTT.

This clone has just a few counts. The rearrangement links TRBV6-1 to TRBJ1-2; 7 bases are shared with TRBD1. In germline, CDR1 is MNHNS, CDR2 SASEGT. CDR3 length: 15 residues. Trimming cost V 2 bases and J 6 bases; bases outside gene matches: 9. CDR3 DNA sequence: TGTGCCAGCAGTGAACCCCCGACAGGGCTTCATGGCTACACCTTC. This codes for CASSEPPTGLHGYTF.

The chain combines TRBV4-2 with TRBJ1-5; no clear D gene. This CDR3 has 16 amino acids. Looked up from germline, CDR1 is LGHNA and CDR2 is YNFKEQ. V gave up 0 bases and J gave up 0 bases, with 9 bases separating them. CDR3 sequence (DNA): TGTGCCAGCAGCCAAGAGGGAGGGAATAGCAATCAGCCCCAGCATTTT. Its protein product is CASSQEGGNSNQPQHF.

CDR3 amino acids: CSGSSPQAFF. Written as DNA, the CDR3 is TGCAGTGGTTCCAGTCCTCAAGCTTTCTTT. The rearrangement joins TRBV20-1 to TRBJ1-1; D is unresolved. The CDR3 sequence is 10 residues long. Germline-derived CDR1 and CDR2 are DFQATT and SNEGSKA (reference sequence). The V end lost 7 bases, the J end lost 9 bases, and 12 bases lay between the germline ends.

The CDR3 nucleotides read TGTGCCAGCAGAACAGGGGGCGGGGAGCTGTTTTTT. Its translation: CASRTGGGELFF. The chain links TRBV6-1 to TRBJ2-2; 8 bases fit TRBD1. From germline, CDR1 is MNHNS and CDR2 SASEGT. V shed 6 bases, J shed 7 bases, and the junction held 1 base outside the gene matches. The CDR3 spans 12 residues.

The sample holds one count of this clone. This chain links TRBV2 with TRBJ2-3, with a tentative D call TRBD2 (5 bases). The CDR3 is 14 amino acids. Trimming cost V 5 bases and J 4 bases, with 13 bases left between them. In germline, CDR1 is SNHLY, CDR2 FYNNEI. CDR3 protein: CASSTRFGADTQYF. CDR3 DNA: TGTGCCAGCAGTACCCGGTTCGGGGCAGATACGCAGTATTTT.

The rearrangement joins TRBV19 to TRBJ2-7; 7 bases map to TRBD1. CDR1 LNHDA and CDR2 SQIVND come from the germline V gene (reference sequence). The CDR3 is made up of 15 amino acids. The junction had 12 bases not matched to a gene; V was cut back by 10 bases and J by 0 bases. The CDR3 DNA sequence: TGTGCCACCTCAGTAGAGACAGGGATCTCCTACGAGCAGTACTTC. Its translation: CATSVETGISYEQYF.

The gene calls are TRBV29-1 and TRBJ2-1; D is ambiguous. The CDR3 is 12 residues long. Looked up from germline, CDR1 is SQVTM and CDR2 is ANQGSEA. The ends were cut back, 2 bases at V and 6 bases at J, with 8 bases in the middle. The CDR3 loop is CSVELLGNEQFF. In DNA, the CDR3 is TGCAGCGTTGAACTCCTCGGCAATGAGCAGTTCTTC.